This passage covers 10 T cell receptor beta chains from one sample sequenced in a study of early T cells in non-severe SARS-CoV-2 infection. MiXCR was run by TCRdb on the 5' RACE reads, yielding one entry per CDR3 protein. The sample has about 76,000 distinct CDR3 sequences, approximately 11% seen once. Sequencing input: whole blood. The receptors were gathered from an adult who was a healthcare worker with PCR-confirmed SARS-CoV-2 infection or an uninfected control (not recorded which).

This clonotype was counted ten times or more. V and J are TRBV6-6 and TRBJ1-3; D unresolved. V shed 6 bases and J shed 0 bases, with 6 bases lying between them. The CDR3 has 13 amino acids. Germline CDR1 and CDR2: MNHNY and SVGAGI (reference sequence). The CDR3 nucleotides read TGTGCCAGCAGAGACAACTCTGGAAACACCATATATTTT. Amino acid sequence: CASRDNSGNTIYF.

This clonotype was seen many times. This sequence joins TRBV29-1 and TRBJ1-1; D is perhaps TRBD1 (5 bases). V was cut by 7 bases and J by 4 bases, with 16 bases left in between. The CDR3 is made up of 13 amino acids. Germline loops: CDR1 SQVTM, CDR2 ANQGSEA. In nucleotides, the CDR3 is TGCAGCGCCTCTGACAGCGGTCGCACTGAAGCTTTCTTT. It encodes CSASDSGRTEAFF.

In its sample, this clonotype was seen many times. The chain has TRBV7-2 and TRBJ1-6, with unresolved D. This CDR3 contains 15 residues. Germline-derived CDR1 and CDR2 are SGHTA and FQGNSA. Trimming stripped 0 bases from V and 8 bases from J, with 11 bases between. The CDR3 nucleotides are TGTGCCAGCAGCTTAGCAGGGTATAGGGATTCACCCCTCCACTTT. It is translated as CASSLAGYRDSPLHF.

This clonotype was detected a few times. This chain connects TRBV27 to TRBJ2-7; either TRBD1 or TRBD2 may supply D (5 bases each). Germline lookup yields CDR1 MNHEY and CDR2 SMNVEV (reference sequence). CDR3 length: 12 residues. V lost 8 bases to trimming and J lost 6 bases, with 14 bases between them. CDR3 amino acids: CASGQNGGEQYF. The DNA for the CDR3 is TGTGCCAGCGGTCAGAATGGGGGCGAGCAGTACTTC.

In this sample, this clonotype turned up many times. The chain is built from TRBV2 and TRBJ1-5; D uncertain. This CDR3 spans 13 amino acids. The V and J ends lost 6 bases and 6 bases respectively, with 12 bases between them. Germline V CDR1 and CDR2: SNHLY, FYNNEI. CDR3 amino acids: CASRRLPGQPQHF. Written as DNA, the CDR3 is TGTGCCAGCAGGAGACTCCCGGGTCAGCCCCAGCATTTT. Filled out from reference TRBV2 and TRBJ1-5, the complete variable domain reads EPEVTQTPSHQVTQMGQEVILRCVPISNHLYFYWYRQILGQKVEFLVSFYNNEISEKSEIFDDQFSVERPDGSNFTLKIRSTKLEDSAMYFCASRRLPGQPQHFGDGTRLSIL.

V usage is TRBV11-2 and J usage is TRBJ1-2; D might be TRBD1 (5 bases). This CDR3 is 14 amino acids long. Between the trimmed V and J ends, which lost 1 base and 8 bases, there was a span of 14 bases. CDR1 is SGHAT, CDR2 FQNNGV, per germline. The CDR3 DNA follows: TGTGCCAGCAGCTTAGGCACAGGCTTTGAGGGCTACACCTTC. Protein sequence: CASSLGTGFEGYTF.

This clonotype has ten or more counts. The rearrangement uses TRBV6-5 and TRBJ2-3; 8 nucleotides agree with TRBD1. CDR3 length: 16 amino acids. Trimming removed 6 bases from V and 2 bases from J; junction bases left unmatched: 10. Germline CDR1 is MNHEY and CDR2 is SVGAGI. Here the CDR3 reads CASRPHGQGLTDTQYF. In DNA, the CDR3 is TGTGCCAGCAGACCTCACGGACAGGGCCTCACAGATACGCAGTATTTT.

CDR3 bases: TGTGCCAGCAGGCTGTGGAGCTCCTATAATTCACCCCTCCACTTT. This codes for CASRLWSSYNSPLHF. The rearrangement joins TRBV12-3 or TRBV12-4 to TRBJ1-6, with no clear D. The CDR3 consists of 15 residues. Trimming took off 6 bases at V and 0 bases at J, with 9 bases between the two ends.

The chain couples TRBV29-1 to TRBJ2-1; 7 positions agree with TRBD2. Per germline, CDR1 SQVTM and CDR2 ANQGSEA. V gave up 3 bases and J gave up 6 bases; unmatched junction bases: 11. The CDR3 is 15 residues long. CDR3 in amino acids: CSVESVRGKANEQFF. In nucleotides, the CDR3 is TGCAGCGTTGAGTCCGTGCGGGGGAAGGCCAATGAGCAGTTCTTC.

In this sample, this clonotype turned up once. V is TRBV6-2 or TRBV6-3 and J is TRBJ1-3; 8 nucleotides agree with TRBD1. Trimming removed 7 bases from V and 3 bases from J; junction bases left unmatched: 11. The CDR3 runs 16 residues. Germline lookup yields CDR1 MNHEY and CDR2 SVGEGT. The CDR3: CASTETAGGFGNTIYF. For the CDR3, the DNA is TGTGCCAGCACCGAGACGGCAGGGGGCTTTGGAAACACCATATATTTT.